Below, 7 T cell receptor beta chains from the same sample are listed, as sequenced in a study of cytomegalovirus exposure and HLA in healthy donors. In the PCR, 60 Vbeta and 13 Jbeta primers were used. Repertoires were generated with immunoSEQ multiplex PCR, while TCRdb's copy carries only in-frame clones and drops some. The profile shows around 140,000 clones, about 74% of them singletons. Sequenced sample: PBMCs. The receptors were gathered from a woman aged 60-75 years in good health and CMV-seronegative.

Concerning this clone: The sample holds other DNA sequences that translate to the same CDR3. This rearrangement joins TRBV19 to TRBJ2-1; D might be TRBD1 (5 bases). Germline CDR1 and CDR2: LNHDA and SQIVND (reference sequence). V lost 3 bases and J 3 bases, leaving 6 bases between the germline ends. CDR3 length equals 13 residues. CDR3 loop: CASSITGYNEQFF. The CDR3 nucleotides are TGTGCCAGTAGTATTACAGGCTACAATGAGCAGTTCTTC.

V usage is TRBV10-3 and J usage is TRBJ2-3, with D possibly TRBD1 on 6 matching bases. Germline lookup yields CDR1 ENHRY and CDR2 SYGVKD. This CDR3 region has 15 residues. The germline V and J ends were trimmed by 3 bases and 2 bases, with 12 bases remaining between them. The CDR3 sequence is CAISDGEGHTDTQYF. The CDR3, as DNA: TGTGCCATCAGTGACGGAGAGGGACACACAGATACGCAGTATTTT.

The chain carries TRBV14 and TRBJ2-3; 9 bases agree with TRBD2. V shed 4 bases and J 2 bases; nucleotides not matched to a gene: 7. Germline V lookup: CDR1 SGHDN, CDR2 FVKESK. This CDR3 has 16 amino acids. The CDR3 DNA sequence: TGTGCCAGCAGCCCCCTCGGGACTAGCTTCACAGATACGCAGTATTTT. The encoded protein is CASSPLGTSFTDTQYF.

The rearrangement joins TRBV9 to TRBJ2-1, with 7 bases that match TRBD2. J gave up 8 bases and V 0 bases, and 5 bases lay outside the gene matches. This CDR3 comprises 14 residues. The germline V gene encodes CDR1 SGDLS and CDR2 YYNGEE. This chain's CDR3 is CASSVGGRAYEQFF. CDR3 nucleotide sequence: TGTGCCAGCAGCGTAGGGGGGAGGGCCTATGAGCAGTTCTTC.

CDR3 coding DNA: TGTGCCAGCAGCTCGGCAGGGGTCACTAGCACAGATACGCAGTATTTT. Translating gives CASSSAGVTSTDTQYF. This rearrangement joins TRBV5-4 to TRBJ2-3, with D possibly matching TRBD1 (6 bases). Germline assignment: CDR1 SGHNT and CDR2 YYREEE (reference sequence). This CDR3 is 16 amino acids long. V gave up 3 bases and J gave up 0 bases, with 14 bases separating them.

In DNA, the CDR3 is TGTGCCAGCAGCTTAAACCCTAGCGGGGGGAGGAATGAGCAGTTCTTC. This translates into CASSLNPSGGRNEQFF. This chain uses TRBV7-3 with TRBJ2-1, with 11 positions matching TRBD2. This CDR3 is built from 16 residues. Per germline, CDR1 SGHTA and CDR2 FQGTGA. V gave up 1 base and J gave up 7 bases; unmatched junction bases: 6.

The rearrangement joins TRBV5-6 to TRBJ1-5, with D hard to call. The V end was cut by 4 bases, the J end by 0 bases, with 11 bases between. From germline, CDR1 is SGHDT and CDR2 YYEEEE. This CDR3 spans 15 amino acids. CDR3 loop: CASSVGRYSNQPQHF. CDR3 in DNA: TGTGCCAGCAGCGTGGGCCGGTATAGCAATCAGCCCCAGCATTTT.